This T cell receptor beta chain came from a study of cytomegalovirus exposure and HLA in healthy donors. Across the whole study: As an earlier analysis found, 150 million to 200 million T cells yielded about 120 million unique TCR beta sequences.

With 60 Vbeta and 13 Jbeta primers, the PCR was carried out. Generated by immunoSEQ multiplex PCR, the TCRdb table keeps only in-frame clones and is missing some. The profile shows around 220,000 clones, approximately 79% of them singletons. V was pared by 5 bases and J by 1 base, with 15 bases between. Germline assignment: CDR1 LNHDA and CDR2 SQIVND (reference sequence). CDR3 length: 15 amino acids. This rearrangement joins TRBV19 to TRBJ2-7; D is perhaps TRBD2 (7 bases). The sequencing input was PBMCs. The receptor's source is a man aged 18 to 35 in good health and CMV-seronegative. The DNA for the CDR3 is TGTGCCAGTAGTCCCCTAGGGGGGGCTTCCTACGAGCAGTACTTC. As protein: CASSPLGGASYEQYF. Based on the CDR3 plus reference TRBV19 and TRBJ2-7, the full variable domain is DGGITQSPKYLFRKEGQNVTLSCEQNLNHDAMYWYRQDPGQGLRLIYYSQIVNDFQKGDIAEGYSVSREKKESFPLTVTSAQKNPTAFYLCASSPLGGASYEQYFGPGTRLTVT.